One and the same sample provided the 9 T cell receptor beta chains below, sequenced in a study of esophageal squamous cell carcinoma under preoperative chemotherapy. In TCRdb, the PCR reads were re-called with MiXCR into one record per CDR3 protein. In the table there are approximately 30,000 distinct CDR3 sequences, under 55% of which are singletons. The time point is: before preoperative PTX-NDP chemotherapy. Collection took place from a patient given preoperative chemotherapy. Receptor source: a human donor with esophageal squamous cell carcinoma. The donor label of this sample is uncertain.

V is TRBV18 and J is TRBJ2-2, with D possibly TRBD1 on 5 matching bases. The CDR3 has 15 amino acids. Trimming left V 4 bases short and J 1 base short, with 10 bases between. CDR1 KGHSH and CDR2 LQKENI come from the germline V gene. For the CDR3, the DNA is TGTGCCAGCTCACTAAGGACAATGAACACCGGGGAGCTGTTTTTT. It is translated as CASSLRTMNTGELFF.

The genes are TRBV10-1 and TRBJ2-3; D ambiguous. The V end was cut by 4 bases, the J end by 9 bases, with 14 bases between. In germline, CDR1 is WNHNN, CDR2 SYGVQD (reference sequence). The CDR3 is 13 residues long. The CDR3 sequence is CASSGRIKNTQYF. The CDR3 region has the DNA TGCGCCAGCAGTGGGAGAATCAAAAACACGCAGTATTTT.

This clonotype was observed at least ten times. The J gene is TRBJ2-4, the V gene TRBV11-3; TRBD1 is a possible D gene (6 bases). Trimming took off 5 bases at V and 0 bases at J, with 14 bases between the two ends. The CDR3 contains 16 residues. Germline lookup yields CDR1 SGHNT and CDR2 YENEEA. The CDR3 sequence: CASSPGAELAKNIQYF. For the CDR3, the DNA is TGTGCCAGCAGCCCAGGGGCAGAGCTAGCCAAAAACATTCAGTACTTC. The variable domain in full, with the rest retrieved from reference TRBV11-3 and TRBJ2-4, is EAGVVQSPRYKIIEKKQPVAFWCNPISGHNTLYWYLQNLGQGPELLIRYENEEAVDDSQLPKDRFSAERLKGVDSTLKIQPAELGDSAVYLCASSPGAELAKNIQYFGAGTRLSVL.

The gene calls are TRBV7-2 and TRBJ2-3; 9 nucleotides match TRBD1. V lost 5 bases to trimming and J lost 4 bases; unmatched junction nucleotides: 4. From germline, CDR1 is SGHTA and CDR2 FQGNSA. This CDR3 has 14 amino acids. The CDR3, as DNA: TGTGCCAGCAGCCCGGACAGGGGTGCAGATACGCAGTATTTT. Its protein is CASSPDRGADTQYF.

The chain employs TRBV4-2 and TRBJ2-5; 8 nucleotides agree with TRBD2. The CDR3 has 13 residues. Per germline, CDR1 LGHNA and CDR2 YNFKEQ. Trimming removed 5 bases from V and 11 bases from J; junction bases left unmatched: 10. CDR3 loop: CASSTPGGREQYF. CDR3 nucleotide sequence: TGTGCCAGCAGCACCCCGGGGGGGCGAGAGCAGTACTTC.

V is TRBV12-3 or TRBV12-4 and J is TRBJ2-3; D may be TRBD2 (6 bases). CDR3 length equals 14 residues. The CDR3 DNA reads as TGTGCGGGCATCAATGGCGGGGCCGCAGATACGCAGTATTTT. Its protein is CAGINGGAADTQYF.

Remarks on this clonotype: One junction end disagrees with the germline gene, perhaps due to a read error. The chain carries TRBV6-1 and TRBJ2-5; D tentatively reads TRBD1 or TRBD2 (7 bases each). Germline V gene data show CDR1 as MNHNS and CDR2 as SASEGT. There are 14 residues in the CDR3. CDR3 protein: CAGQGGGPEETQYF. The CDR3 nucleotides read TGTGCCGGCCAGGGGGGAGGGCCGGAGGAGACGCAGTATTTC.

The chain joins TRBV7-6 to TRBJ2-4; either TRBD1 or TRBD2 may fit D (5 bases each). Looked up from germline, CDR1 is SGHVS and CDR2 is FNYEAQ. CDR3 length: 15 amino acids. V lost 3 bases, J lost 12 bases, and 21 bases lay in between. The CDR3 DNA sequence: TGTGCCAGCAGCTTGGGGGTGGGAGCCAAAGACACTCAGTACTTC. Encoded protein: CASSLGVGAKDTQYF. Full variable domain (rest looked up from reference TRBV7-6 and TRBJ2-4): GAGVSQSPRYKVTKRGQDVALRCDPISGHVSLYWYRQALGQGPEFLTYFNYEAQQDKSGLPNDRFSAERPEGSISTLTIQRTEQRDSAMYRCASSLGVGAKDTQYFGAGTRLSVL.

This clonotype came up once. J is TRBJ1-1 and V is TRBV6-4, with D possibly matching TRBD1 (6 bases). V lost 7 bases and J lost 3, with 21 bases in between. CDR1 MRHNA and CDR2 SNTAGT come from the germline V gene. The CDR3 contains 16 residues. The CDR3 nucleotides read TGTGCCAGCAACCCAAGTCGGGGGGCGAGGGACACTGAAGCTTTCTTT. It encodes CASNPSRGARDTEAFF.